This T cell receptor (beta chain) was sequenced during a study of T cells after yellow fever vaccination. For the study at large: The fractions with low cell numbers were processed using SMART-Seq v4 Ultra Low Input.

Study findings and constraints: Some clonotypes were seen in both the CD4 and the CD8 compartments. These made up a small share and likely arose from convergent recombination. When the response was secondary, it was weaker but reached its peak faster, day 5 versus 15. Reappearance after the booster was observed for most primary-vaccination clones (roughly 95% CD4, less than 90% CD8).

A single record per CDR3 protein comes from TCRdb applying MiXCR to the 5' RACE reads. The data contain 510,000 or so distinct CDR3 sequences, about 19% of them singletons. On this clonotype itself: Its antigen is still unknown.

Trimming removed 1 base from V and 5 bases from J; junction bases left unmatched: 23. Germline V lookup: CDR1 SGHNT, CDR2 YENEEA. The CDR3 spans 22 residues. This receptor was obtained from a man aged 25 to 40 who received the YFV17D yellow fever vaccine. This specimen consisted of PBMCs, obtained 15 days after the yellow fever booster vaccination. J is TRBJ2-1 and V is TRBV11-3, with TRBD2 matching over 10 bases. In DNA, the CDR3 is TGTGCCAGCAGCTTAGGAAGTGCCAGGGTGGAAGCGGGAGGGCCATTGCACAATGAGCAGTTCTTC. Amino acid sequence: CASSLGSARVEAGGPLHNEQFF.